A single T cell receptor (beta chain) is shown here with its context. The record originates from a study of blood T cell repertoires in COVID-19. On the study more broadly: Samples representing acute and convalescent COVID-19 were sourced from the United States, Italy and Spain. Sources were T cells, B-cell-depleted T cells, or PBMCs; the material itself was cDNA or gDNA.

This CDR3 is 14 amino acids long. The V segment lost 4 bases and the J segment 5 bases; nucleotides outside the gene matches: 3. Germline assignment: CDR1 LNHNV and CDR2 YYDKDF (reference sequence). As processed by the authors: Reference gene primer amplification in the assay estimated nucleated cell counts. The assay was immunoSEQ multiplex PCR, and TCRdb's table has in-frame clones only and misses some. Clone size and V and J calls were adopted from that table, with D and trimming inferred from the DNA. The sample has approximately 130,000 clones; 75% to 90% are singletons. The chain is built from TRBV15 and TRBJ2-3, with TRBD2 matching 10 bases. The source of this sequence is a woman in her forties or fifties who had recovered from COVID-19. The sample taken for sequencing was peripheral blood. As DNA, the CDR3 is TGTGCCACCAGCATAGCGGGAGGTCTAGATACGCAGTATTTT. Translation gives CATSIAGGLDTQYF. The full variable domain, in which reference TRBV15 and TRBJ2-3 provide the parts outside the CDR3, is DAMVIQNPRYQVTQFGKPVTLSCSQTLNHNVMYWYQQKSSQAPKLLFHYYDKDFNNEADTPDNFQSRRPNTSFCFLDIRSPGLGDTAMYLCATSIAGGLDTQYFGPGTRLTVL.